A selection of T cell receptor beta chains follows, all from one sample in a study of T cells after yellow fever vaccination. TCRdb reprocessed the 5' RACE reads via MiXCR and lists one record per CDR3 protein. The sample has about 230,000 distinct CDR3 sequences; approximately 6.3% are singletons. This sample comprised CD4+ T cells sorted from PBMCs, obtained on the day of the yellow fever booster vaccination. Source of these receptors: a man aged 25 to 40 who received the YFV17D yellow fever vaccine. Each CDR3 is given with its conserved first and last residue. A D gene is named only where the DNA matches it firmly. Where a row states a size, it is once, few, many or the class of an expanded clone; other rows omit it.

v_call,j_call,d_call,clone_size,cdr3_aa,cdr3_nt
TRBV5-1,TRBJ2-1,TRBD2,few,CASSGLAGGGDEQFF,TGCGCCAGCAGTGGACTAGCGGGAGGGGGGGACGAGCAGTTCTTC
TRBV5-1,TRBJ2-7,-,-,CASSFGGGREQYF,TGCGCCAGCAGCTTCGGTGGAGGGCGCGAGCAGTACTTC
TRBV10-3,TRBJ2-7,-,many,CAISDHHGGSYEQYF,TGTGCCATCAGTGATCACCATGGAGGTTCCTACGAGCAGTACTTC
TRBV7-2,TRBJ2-7,TRBD1,few,CASSSDRGSYEQYF,TGTGCCAGCAGCTCGGACAGGGGTTCGTACGAGCAGTACTTC
TRBV7-9,TRBJ1-1,-,-,CASSQRQDLEAFF,TGTGCCAGCAGCCAGAGACAGGATCTGGAAGCTTTCTTT
TRBV29-1,TRBJ2-3,TRBD2,few,CSVLGGGTDTQYF,TGCAGCGTTTTGGGAGGGGGCACAGATACGCAGTATTTT
TRBV5-1,TRBJ2-5,-,-,CASSLSGRRETQYF,TGCGCCAGCAGCTTGTCCGGGCGGCGGGAGACCCAGTACTTC
TRBV20-1,TRBJ2-1,TRBD2,few,CCASDLKGLAVYNEQFF,TGCTGTGCTAGTGACCTCAAGGGACTAGCGGTCTACAATGAGCAGTTCTTC
TRBV11-2,TRBJ1-1,TRBD1,many,CASSSRQGNMNTEAFF,TGTGCCAGCAGCTCCCGACAGGGGAACATGAACACTGAAGCTTTCTTT
TRBV11-2,TRBJ2-3,TRBD1,few,CASSLGGTGRDTQYF,TGTGCCAGCAGCTTAGGCGGGACAGGGAGAGATACGCAGTATTTT
TRBV27,TRBJ2-7,TRBD2,-,CASSFLSSGRARGGYEQYF,TGTGCCAGCAGTTTTCTAAGTAGCGGGAGGGCCAGGGGAGGCTACGAGCAGTACTTC